This TCR beta chain was recorded in a study of shared clonotypes between healthy human individuals. CD45RO-negative CD8 cells positively selected for CCR7 made up the naive population, which excluded terminally differentiated effector memory CD45RA+ cells. Each PCR replicate from the sorted subsets contained 150 to 250 ng DNA, which is about 30,000 T cell genomes. Only in-frame clones appear in the TCRdb table, and some are missing; sequencing was by immunoSEQ multiplex PCR. Of roughly 550,000 clones in the sample, 95% to 96% were seen once. This CDR3 has 14 amino acids. V was clipped by 5 bases and J by 6 bases, with 14 bases between them. Per germline, CDR1 LNHDA and CDR2 SQIVND (reference sequence).

Sequencing used naive CD8+ T cells sorted from blood. The source is a woman aged 25 to 39 in good health. The chain links TRBV19 to TRBJ1-5, with D unclear. CDR3 in DNA: TGTGCCAGTAGTCCCGGCCCCTTACTTCAGCCCCAGCATTTT. Amino acid sequence: CASSPGPLLQPQHF.